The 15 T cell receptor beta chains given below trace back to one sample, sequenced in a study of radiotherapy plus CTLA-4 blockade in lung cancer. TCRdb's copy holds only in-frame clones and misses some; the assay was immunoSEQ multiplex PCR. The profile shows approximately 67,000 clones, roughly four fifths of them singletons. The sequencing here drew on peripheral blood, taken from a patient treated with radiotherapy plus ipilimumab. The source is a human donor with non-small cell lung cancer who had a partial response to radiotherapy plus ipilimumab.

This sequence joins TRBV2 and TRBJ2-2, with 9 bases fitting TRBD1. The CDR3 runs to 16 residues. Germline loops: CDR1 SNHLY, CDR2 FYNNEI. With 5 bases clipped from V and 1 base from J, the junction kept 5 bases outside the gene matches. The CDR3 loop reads CASSPQGAQNTGELFF. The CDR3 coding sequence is TGTGCCAGCAGTCCACAGGGGGCGCAGAACACCGGGGAGCTGTTTTTT.

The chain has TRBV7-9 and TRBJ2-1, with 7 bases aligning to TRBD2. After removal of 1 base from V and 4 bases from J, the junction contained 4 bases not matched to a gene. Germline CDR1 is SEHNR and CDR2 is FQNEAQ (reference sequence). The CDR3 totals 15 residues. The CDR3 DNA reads TGTGCCAGCAGCTTAGAGGCGGGGGTATACAATGAGCAGTTCTTC. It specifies CASSLEAGVYNEQFF.

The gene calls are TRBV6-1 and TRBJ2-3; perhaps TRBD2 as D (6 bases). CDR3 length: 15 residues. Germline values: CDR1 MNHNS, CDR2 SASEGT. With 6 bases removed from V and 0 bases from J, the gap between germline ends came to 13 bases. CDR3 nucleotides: TGTGCCAGCAGGGTGGGGGACTCTAGCACAGATACGCAGTATTTT. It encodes CASRVGDSSTDTQYF.

The CDR3 loop is CASSFLAGGTYEQFF. The CDR3 DNA reads as TGTGCCAGCAGTTTTCTGGCGGGAGGGACGTATGAGCAGTTCTTC. V gene TRBV6-5 combines with J gene TRBJ2-1; 9 bases fit TRBD2. CDR3 size: 15 residues. V trimming: 4 bases; J trimming: 8 bases; junction bases outside the gene matches: 9. Germline CDR1 MNHEY, CDR2 SVGAGI.

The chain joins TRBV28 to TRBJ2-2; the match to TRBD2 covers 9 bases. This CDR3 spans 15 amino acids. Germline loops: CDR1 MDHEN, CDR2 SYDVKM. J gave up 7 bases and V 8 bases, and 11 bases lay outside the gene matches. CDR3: CASGRAGGRSGELFF. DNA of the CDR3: TGTGCCAGCGGTAGAGCGGGGGGTCGAAGCGGGGAGCTGTTTTTT.

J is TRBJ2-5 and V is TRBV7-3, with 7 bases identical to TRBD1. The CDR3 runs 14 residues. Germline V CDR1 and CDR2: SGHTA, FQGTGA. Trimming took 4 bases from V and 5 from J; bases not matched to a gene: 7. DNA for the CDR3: TGTGCCAGCAGCTCCGACAGGGTGGGCGAGACCCAGTACTTC. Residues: CASSSDRVGETQYF.

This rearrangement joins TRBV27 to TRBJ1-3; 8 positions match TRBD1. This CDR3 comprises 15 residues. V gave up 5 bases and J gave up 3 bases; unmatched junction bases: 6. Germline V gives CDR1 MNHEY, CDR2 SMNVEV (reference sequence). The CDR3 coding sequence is TGTGCCAGCAGTCCCGGGACAGGCAATGGAAACACCATATATTTT. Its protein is CASSPGTGNGNTIYF.

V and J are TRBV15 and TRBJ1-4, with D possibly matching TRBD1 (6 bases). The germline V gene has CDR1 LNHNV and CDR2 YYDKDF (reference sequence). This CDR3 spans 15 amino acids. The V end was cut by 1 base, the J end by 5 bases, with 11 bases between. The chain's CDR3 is CATSRGDIGNEKLFF. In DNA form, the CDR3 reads TGTGCCACCAGCAGAGGGGACATCGGAAATGAAAAACTGTTTTTT. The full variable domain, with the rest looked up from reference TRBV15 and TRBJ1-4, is DAMVIQNPRYQVTQFGKPVTLSCSQTLNHNVMYWYQQKSSQAPKLLFHYYDKDFNNEADTPDNFQSRRPNTSFCFLDIRSPGLGDTAMYLCATSRGDIGNEKLFFGSGTQLSVL.

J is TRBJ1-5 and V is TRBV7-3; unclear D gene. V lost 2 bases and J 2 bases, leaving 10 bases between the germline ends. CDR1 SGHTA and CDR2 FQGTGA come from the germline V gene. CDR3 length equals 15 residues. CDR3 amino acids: CASSLEGRGNQPQHF. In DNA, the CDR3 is TGTGCCAGCAGCTTAGAGGGTAGGGGCAATCAGCCCCAGCATTTT.

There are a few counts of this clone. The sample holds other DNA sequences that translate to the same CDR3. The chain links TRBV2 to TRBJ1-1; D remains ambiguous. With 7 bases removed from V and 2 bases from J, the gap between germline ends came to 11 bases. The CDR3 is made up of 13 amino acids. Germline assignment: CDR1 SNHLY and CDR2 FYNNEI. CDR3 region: CASTGQLNTEAFF. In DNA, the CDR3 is TGTGCCAGCACTGGGCAGCTAAACACTGAAGCTTTCTTT. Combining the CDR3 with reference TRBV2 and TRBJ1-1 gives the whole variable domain EPEVTQTPSHQVTQMGQEVILRCVPISNHLYFYWYRQILGQKVEFLVSFYNNEISEKSEIFDDQFSVERPDGSNFTLKIRSTKLEDSAMYFCASTGQLNTEAFFGQGTRLTVV.

This CDR3 is CASSESRRASYNEQFF. CDR3 nucleotides: TGCGCCAGCAGTGAGTCCCGGAGGGCCTCCTACAATGAGCAGTTCTTC. This rearrangement joins TRBV10-1 to TRBJ2-1, with D tentatively TRBD2 (6 bases). This CDR3 has 16 residues. CDR1 and CDR2 (germline): WNHNN, SYGVQD (reference sequence). Between the trimmed V and J ends, which lost 0 bases and 0 bases, there was a span of 9 bases.

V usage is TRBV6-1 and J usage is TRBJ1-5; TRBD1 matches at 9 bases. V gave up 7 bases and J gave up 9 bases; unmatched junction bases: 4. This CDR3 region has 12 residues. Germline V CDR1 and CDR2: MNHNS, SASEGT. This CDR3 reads CASNGQGPPQHF. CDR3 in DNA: TGTGCCAGCAATGGACAGGGGCCGCCCCAGCATTTT.

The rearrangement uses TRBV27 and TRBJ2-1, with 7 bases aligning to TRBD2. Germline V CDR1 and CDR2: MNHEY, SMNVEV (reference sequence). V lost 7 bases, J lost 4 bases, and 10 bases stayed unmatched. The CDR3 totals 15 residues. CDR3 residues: CASTGRPQFYNEQFF. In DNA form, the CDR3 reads TGTGCCAGCACCGGGAGGCCCCAATTTTACAATGAGCAGTTCTTC.

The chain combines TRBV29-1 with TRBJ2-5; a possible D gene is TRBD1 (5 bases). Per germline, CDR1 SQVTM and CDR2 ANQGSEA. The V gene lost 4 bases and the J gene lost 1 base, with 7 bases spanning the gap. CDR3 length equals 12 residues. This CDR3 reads CSVGQPQETQYF. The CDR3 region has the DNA TGCAGCGTTGGACAGCCCCAAGAGACCCAGTACTTC. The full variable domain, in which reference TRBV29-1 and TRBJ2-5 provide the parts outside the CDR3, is SAVISQKPSRDICQRGTSLTIQCQVDSQVTMMFWYRQQPGQSLTLIATANQGSEATYESGFVIDKFPISRPNLTFSTLTVSNMSPEDSSIYLCSVGQPQETQYFGPGTRLLVL.

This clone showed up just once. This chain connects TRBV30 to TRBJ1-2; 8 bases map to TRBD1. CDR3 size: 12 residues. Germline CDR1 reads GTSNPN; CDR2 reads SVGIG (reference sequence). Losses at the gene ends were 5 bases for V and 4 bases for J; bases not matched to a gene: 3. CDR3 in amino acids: CAWGTGLYGYTF. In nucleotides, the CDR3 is TGTGCCTGGGGGACAGGACTCTATGGCTACACCTTC.